This T cell receptor (beta chain) was captured by sequencing in a study of T cell responses to AZD1222 COVID-19 vaccine. Here immunoSEQ multiplex PCR was the method, and the copy in TCRdb shows in-frame clones only, minus some. The repertoire holds approximately 70,000 clones, with roughly 85% as singletons. This CDR3 has 12 amino acids. Trimming took 4 bases from V and 8 from J, leaving 12 bases between them. CDR1 and CDR2 from the germline V gene are SGDLS and YYNGEE. Comments on this clone: Its antigen is still unknown.

Notes on the study in general: When two AZD1222 doses had been given, Spike-specific TCR breadth and depth rose. The donor group comprised mostly white British people and more females; the analysis possibly underestimated clonal diversity. Reports say nearly half of spike-specific TCRs go after unmutated variant regions.

The TCR was taken from an adult in good health. V is TRBV9 and J is TRBJ1-2; D not certain. The specimen was peripheral blood, collected on day 0 of AZD1222 vaccination. Here the CDR3 DNA reads TGTGCCAGCAGCCCACCCGTACTCGGCTACACCTTC. It yields the protein CASSPPVLGYTF.